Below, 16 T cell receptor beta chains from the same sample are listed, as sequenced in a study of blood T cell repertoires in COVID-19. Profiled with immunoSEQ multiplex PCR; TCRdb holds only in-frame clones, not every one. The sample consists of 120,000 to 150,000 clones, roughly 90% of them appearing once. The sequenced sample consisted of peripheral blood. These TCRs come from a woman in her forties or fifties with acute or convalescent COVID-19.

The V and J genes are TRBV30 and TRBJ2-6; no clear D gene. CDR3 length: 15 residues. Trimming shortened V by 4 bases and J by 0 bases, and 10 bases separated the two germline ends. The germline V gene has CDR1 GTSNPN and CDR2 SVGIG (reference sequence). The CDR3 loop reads CAWKIDFSGANVLTF. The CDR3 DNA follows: TGTGCCTGGAAGATCGACTTCTCTGGGGCCAACGTCCTGACTTTC. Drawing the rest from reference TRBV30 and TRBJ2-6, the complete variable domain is SQTIHQWPATLVQPVGSPLSLECTVEGTSNPNLYWYRQAAGRGLQLLFYSVGIGQISSEVPQNLSASRPQDRQFILSSKKLLLSDSGFYLCAWKIDFSGANVLTFGAGSRLTVL.

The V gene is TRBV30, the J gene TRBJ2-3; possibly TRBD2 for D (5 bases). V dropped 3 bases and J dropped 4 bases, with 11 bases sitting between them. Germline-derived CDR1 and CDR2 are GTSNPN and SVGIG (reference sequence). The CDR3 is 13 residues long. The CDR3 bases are TGTGCCTGGAGCCCCGGGATTGCAGATACGCAGTATTTT. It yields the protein CAWSPGIADTQYF.

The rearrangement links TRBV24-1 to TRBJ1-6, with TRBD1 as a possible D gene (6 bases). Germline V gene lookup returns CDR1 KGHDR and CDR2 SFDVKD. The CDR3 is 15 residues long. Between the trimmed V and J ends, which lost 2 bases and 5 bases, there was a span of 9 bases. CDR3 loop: CATSDSGTNNSPLHF. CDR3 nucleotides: TGTGCCACCAGTGATTCCGGGACAAATAATTCACCCCTCCACTTT.

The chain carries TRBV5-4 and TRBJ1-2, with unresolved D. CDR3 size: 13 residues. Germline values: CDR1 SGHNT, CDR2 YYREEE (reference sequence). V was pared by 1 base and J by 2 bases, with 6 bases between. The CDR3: CASSLPGNYGYTF. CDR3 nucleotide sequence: TGTGCCAGCAGCTTGCCAGGAAACTATGGCTACACCTTC. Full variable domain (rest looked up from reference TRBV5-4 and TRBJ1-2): ETGVTQSPTHLIKTRGQQVTLRCSSQSGHNTVSWYQQALGQGPQFIFQYYREEENGRGNFPPRFSGLQFPNYSSELNVNALELDDSALYLCASSLPGNYGYTFGSGTRLTVV.

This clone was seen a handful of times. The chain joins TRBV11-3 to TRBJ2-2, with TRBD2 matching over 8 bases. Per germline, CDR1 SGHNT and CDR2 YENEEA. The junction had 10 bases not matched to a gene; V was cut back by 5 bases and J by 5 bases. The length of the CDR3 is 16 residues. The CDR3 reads CASSPAGTSVTGELFF. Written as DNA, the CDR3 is TGTGCCAGCAGCCCCGCCGGGACTAGTGTGACCGGGGAGCTGTTTTTT.

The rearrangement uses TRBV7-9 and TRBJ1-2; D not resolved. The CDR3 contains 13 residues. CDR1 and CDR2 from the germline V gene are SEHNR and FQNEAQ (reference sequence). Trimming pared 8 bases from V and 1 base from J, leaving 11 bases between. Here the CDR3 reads CASPGLYNYGYTF. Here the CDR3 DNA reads TGTGCCAGCCCGGGGTTATATAACTATGGCTACACCTTC.

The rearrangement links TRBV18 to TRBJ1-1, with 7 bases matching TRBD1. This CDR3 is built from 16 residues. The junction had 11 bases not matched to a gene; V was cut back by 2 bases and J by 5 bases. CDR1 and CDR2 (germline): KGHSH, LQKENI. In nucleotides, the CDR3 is TGTGCCAGCTCACCAAGGGGGCCAGGGGGTAAGACTGAAGCTTTCTTT. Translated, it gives CASSPRGPGGKTEAFF.

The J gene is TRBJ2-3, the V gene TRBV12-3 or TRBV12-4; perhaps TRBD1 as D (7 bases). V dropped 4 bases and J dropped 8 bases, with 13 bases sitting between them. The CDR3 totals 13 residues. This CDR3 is CASSSQGGGTQYF. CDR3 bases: TGTGCCAGCAGTTCTCAGGGGGGCGGTACGCAGTATTTT.

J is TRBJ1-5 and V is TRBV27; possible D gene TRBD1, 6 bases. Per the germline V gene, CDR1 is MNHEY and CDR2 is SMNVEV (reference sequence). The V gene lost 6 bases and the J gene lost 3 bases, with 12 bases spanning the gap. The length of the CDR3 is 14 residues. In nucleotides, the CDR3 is TGTGCCAGCAGCTCCGACAGGTTCAATCAGCCCCAGCATTTT. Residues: CASSSDRFNQPQHF.

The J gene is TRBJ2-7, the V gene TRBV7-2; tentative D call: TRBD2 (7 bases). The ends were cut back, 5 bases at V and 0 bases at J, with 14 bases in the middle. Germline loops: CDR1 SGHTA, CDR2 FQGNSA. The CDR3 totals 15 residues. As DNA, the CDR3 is TGTGCCAGCAGCGAACAACGGGGGGCCTCCTACGAGCAGTACTTC. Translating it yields CASSEQRGASYEQYF.

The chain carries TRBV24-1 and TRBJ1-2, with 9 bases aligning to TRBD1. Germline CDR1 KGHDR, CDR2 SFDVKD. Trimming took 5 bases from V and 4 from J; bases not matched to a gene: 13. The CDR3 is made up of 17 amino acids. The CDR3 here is CATSAAGQGSFPYGYTF. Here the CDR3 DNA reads TGTGCCACCAGTGCCGCCGGACAGGGGTCCTTTCCCTATGGCTACACCTTC.

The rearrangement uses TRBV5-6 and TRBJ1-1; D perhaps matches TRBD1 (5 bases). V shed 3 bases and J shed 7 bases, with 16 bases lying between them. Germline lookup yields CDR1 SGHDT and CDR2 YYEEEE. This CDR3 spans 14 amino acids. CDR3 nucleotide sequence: TGTGCCAGCAGCTGGGACGCCGGGAGACGTGAAGCTTTCTTT. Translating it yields CASSWDAGRREAFF.

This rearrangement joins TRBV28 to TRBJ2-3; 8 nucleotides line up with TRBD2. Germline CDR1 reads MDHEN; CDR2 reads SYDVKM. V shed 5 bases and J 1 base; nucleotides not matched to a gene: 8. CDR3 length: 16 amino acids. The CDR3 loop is CASSPTPGLGTDTQYF. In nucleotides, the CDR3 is TGTGCCAGCAGTCCCACCCCGGGACTAGGCACAGATACGCAGTATTTT.

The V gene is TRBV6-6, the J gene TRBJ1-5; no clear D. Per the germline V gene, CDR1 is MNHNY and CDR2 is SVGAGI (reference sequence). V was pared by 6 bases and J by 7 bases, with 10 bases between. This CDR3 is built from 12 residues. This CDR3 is CASRLEEQPQHF. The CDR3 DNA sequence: TGTGCCAGCAGGCTAGAGGAACAGCCCCAGCATTTT.

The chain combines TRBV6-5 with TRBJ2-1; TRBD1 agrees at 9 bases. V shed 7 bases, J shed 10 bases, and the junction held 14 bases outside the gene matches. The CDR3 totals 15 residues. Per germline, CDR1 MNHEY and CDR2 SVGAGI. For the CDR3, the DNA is TGTGCCAGCATTGTAGGTTGGGACAGGGAGGCCGAGCAGTTCTTC. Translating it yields CASIVGWDREAEQFF.

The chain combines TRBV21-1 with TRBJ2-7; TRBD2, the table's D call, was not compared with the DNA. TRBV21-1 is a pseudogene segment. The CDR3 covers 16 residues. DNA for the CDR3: TGTGCCAGCAGCAAAGAGGGTAGCGGTCGCTCCTACGAGCAGTACTTC. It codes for CASSKEGSGRSYEQYF.